The clone carrying this T cell receptor (beta chain) turned up a few times. This entry belongs to a study of T and B cells in COVID-19 patients. The CDR3 covers 16 residues. The germline gives CDR1 MNHEY, CDR2 SVGAGI. With 2 bases clipped from V and 1 base from J, the junction kept 6 bases outside the gene matches. BIOMED2 TRB-A/B primer pools were used in multiplex TRB PCR. TCRdb itself ran the multiplex PCR reads through MiXCR, one entry per CDR3 protein. The sample holds under 1,500 distinct CDR3 sequences, 27% seen once. From blood, about 250-500 ng of genomic DNA served as TRB template. Sequencing was carried out using blood. This clonotype originated in a human donor with active COVID-19. This sequence joins TRBV6-5 and TRBJ1-1; 8 bases fit TRBD1. This chain's CDR3 is CASSYPTGVTNTEAFF. The CDR3 DNA follows: TGTGCCAGCAGTTACCCGACAGGGGTAACGAACACTGAAGCTTTCTTT.